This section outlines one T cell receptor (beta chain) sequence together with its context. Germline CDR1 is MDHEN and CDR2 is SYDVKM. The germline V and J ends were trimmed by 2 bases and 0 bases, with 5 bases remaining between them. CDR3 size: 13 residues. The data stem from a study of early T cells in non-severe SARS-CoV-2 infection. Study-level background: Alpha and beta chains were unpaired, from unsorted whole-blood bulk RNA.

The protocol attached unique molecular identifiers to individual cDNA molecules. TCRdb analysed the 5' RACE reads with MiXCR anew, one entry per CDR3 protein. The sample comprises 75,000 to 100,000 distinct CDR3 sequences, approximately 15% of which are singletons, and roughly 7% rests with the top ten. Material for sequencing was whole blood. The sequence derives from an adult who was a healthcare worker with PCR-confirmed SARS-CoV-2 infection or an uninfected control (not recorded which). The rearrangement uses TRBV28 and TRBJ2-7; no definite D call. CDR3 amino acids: CASSLRSSYEQYF. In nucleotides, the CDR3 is TGTGCCAGCAGTTTACGGAGCTCCTACGAGCAGTACTTC.